This TCR beta chain appears in the sequencing data of a study of T cells in women clearing cervical HPV infection. Clones were read by immunoSEQ multiplex PCR, and TCRdb kept only the in-frame ones, dropping some. Its clone listing holds 25,000 to 35,000 clones. Regarding this clone: Its antigen is currently unknown. The CDR3 extends 3 residues past the end of the read, so its final part is completed from the germline J gene.

This CDR3 region has 14 residues. Germline values: CDR1 SEHNR, CDR2 FQNEAQ (reference sequence). The V and J ends lost 4 bases and 4 bases respectively, with 13 bases between them. General study findings and limits: CIN3+ cases had significantly higher TCR repertoire richness than controls, but evenness did not differ. T-cell numbers per sample were unknown and may explain richness differences. TRBV6-7 abundance was lower in cases than controls (0.11% versus 0.16%).

The clonotype comes from a woman aged 18 to 75 with a cervical HPV16 infection that either progressed to CIN3+ or cleared (not recorded which). Sequenced: blood buffy coat. The chain uses TRBV7-9 and TRBJ1-1; possibly TRBD1 for D (5 bases). The CDR3 bases that were read are TGTGCCAGCAGCTCTATCGGGGGGGGCACTGAA. It encodes CASSSIGGGTE. The CDR3 in full is CASSSIGGGTEAFF.